This T cell receptor (beta chain) was captured in a study of cytomegalovirus exposure and HLA in healthy donors. Overall study findings and caveats: Apparent HLA restriction characterized most CMV-associated TCR beta chains in a later analysis. Differences between HLA loci emerged in a later analysis of TCR association rates, with DRB1 most and HLA-C fewest. Most TCR sequences proved rare, with some public TCRs found in many donors. V- and J-gene trimming in TCR beta was tied to a missense DCLRE1C variant by an analysis performed later.

Points on this clone: The antigen is not known.

PCR was performed using 60 Vbeta and 13 Jbeta primers. Clones were read by immunoSEQ multiplex PCR, and TCRdb kept only the in-frame ones, dropping some. The repertoire holds 150,000 or so clones, about 80% seen once, with around 13% in the top ten. The sequence derives from a man in his thirties or forties in good health and CMV-seropositive. The sequenced sample consisted of PBMCs.

The CDR3 protein is CASSGHLTNTGELFF. The CDR3 nucleotides read TGTGCCAGCAGCGGACATCTTACGAACACCGGGGAGCTGTTTTTT. The V and J genes are TRBV9 and TRBJ2-2; D unclear. V dropped 3 bases and J dropped 0 bases, with 9 bases sitting between them. Per the germline V gene, CDR1 is SGDLS and CDR2 is YYNGEE. The CDR3 runs 15 residues.